This T cell receptor beta chain was profiled in a study of T-cell memory formation after mild COVID-19. Overall study context: For the most part, TCR clusters were specific to one donor. General study results and limits: Among CD4+ contracting clones, most were CM and EM, and CD8+ ones EMRA.

The sample holds many counts of this clonotype. Its antigen is unidentified. V lost 3 bases, J lost 0 bases, and 17 bases lay in between. The CDR3 has 17 amino acids. Germline CDR1 MNHEY, CDR2 SMNVEV (reference sequence). TCRdb recomputed calls from the 5' RACE reads with MiXCR, one row per CDR3 protein. The sample holds hundreds of thousands of distinct CDR3 sequences, roughly 8% seen once. Sequenced: PBMCs or a T cell subset sorted from them (not recorded which). The genes are TRBV27 and TRBJ1-1; D is perhaps TRBD1 (5 bases). This receptor was identified in a man aged 18-30 years who had mild COVID-19 (a few samples of this study predate the infection). Cell type and time point are not known. CDR3 loop: CASSFSFRGRVNTEAFF. The CDR3, as DNA: TGTGCCAGCAGTTTCAGTTTCCGGGGCAGAGTGAACACTGAAGCTTTCTTT.